Presented here are 28 T cell receptor beta chains from one specimen sequenced in a study of shared clonotypes between healthy human individuals. Generated by immunoSEQ multiplex PCR, the TCRdb table keeps only in-frame clones and is missing some. Of over 700,000 clones in the sample, around 77% are singletons; the top ten hold more than 1.5%. The sequenced material came from memory CD4+ T cells sorted from blood. The subset denotes: CD45RA-negative fraction. These receptors originate from a woman in her twenties or thirties in good health.

Many counts were recorded for this clone. The CDR3 coding sequence is TGCAGCGTTGAAAGGGGCGGGGGCACAGATACGCAGTATTTT. It is translated as CSVERGGGTDTQYF. The V and J genes are TRBV29-1 and TRBJ2-3; D may be TRBD2 (6 bases). V lost 2 bases and J lost 1, with 10 bases in between. This CDR3 has 14 residues. Germline CDR1 reads SQVTM; CDR2 reads ANQGSEA.

CDR3 region: CASSFRAGGSYNEQFF. The CDR3 nucleotides read TGCGCCAGCAGCTTCCGAGCGGGAGGGTCCTACAATGAGCAGTTCTTC. The chain combines TRBV5-1 with TRBJ2-1; 10 nucleotides match TRBD2. CDR3 length: 16 residues. Unmatched junction bases numbered 3, after V lost 2 bases and J lost 1 base. Germline assignment: CDR1 SGHRS and CDR2 YFSETQ.

To note about this clone: Other DNA variants within this sample encode the same CDR3. The chain carries TRBV4-1 and TRBJ2-1; 12 bases are shared with TRBD2. Germline lookup yields CDR1 MGHRA and CDR2 YSYEKL. The V segment lost 2 bases and the J segment 3 bases; nucleotides outside the gene matches: 2. The CDR3 has 16 residues. The DNA of the CDR3 is TGCGCCAGCAGCCAACCGACTAGCGGGAGCTACAATGAGCAGTTCTTC. Its protein is CASSQPTSGSYNEQFF.

This clone showed up just a few times. The V gene is TRBV5-1, the J gene TRBJ1-2, with 11 bases aligning to TRBD1. Germline V gene data show CDR1 as SGHRS and CDR2 as YFSETQ. V was pared by 3 bases and J by 6 bases, with 1 base of the junction left unmatched. The CDR3 covers 13 residues. CDR3 sequence: CASSSGQGDGYTF. The CDR3 DNA sequence: TGCGCCAGCAGCTCGGGACAGGGGGATGGCTACACCTTC.

In its sample, this clone was seen a few times. The chain is built from TRBV5-1 and TRBJ2-3; 11 bases map to TRBD2. There are 16 residues in the CDR3. The V and J ends lost 4 bases and 4 bases, in that order; junction bases with no gene match: 8. Germline assignment: CDR1 SGHRS and CDR2 YFSETQ. CDR3 nucleotides: TGCGCCAGCAGCACCACTAGCGGGAGCGGTGCAGATACGCAGTATTTT. Protein product: CASSTTSGSGADTQYF.

The chain employs TRBV28 and TRBJ2-7, with 7 bases identical to TRBD2. CDR1 MDHEN and CDR2 SYDVKM come from the germline V gene. Trimming cost V 4 bases and J 6 bases; bases outside gene matches: 12. This CDR3 is 15 amino acids long. CDR3 protein: CASSSHGAGESEQYF. DNA for the CDR3: TGTGCCAGCAGTTCCCATGGGGCGGGAGAGTCCGAGCAGTACTTC. Filled out from reference TRBV28 and TRBJ2-7, the complete variable domain reads DVKVTQSSRYLVKRTGEKVFLECVQDMDHENMFWYRQDPGLGLRLIYFSYDVKMKEKGDIPEGYSVSREKKERFSLILESASTNQTSMYLCASSSHGAGESEQYFGPGTRLTVT.

V is TRBV4-1 and J is TRBJ2-5; D possibly corresponds to TRBD1 (6 bases). V was pared by 4 bases and J by 0 bases, with 9 bases between. CDR1 MGHRA and CDR2 YSYEKL come from the germline V gene. CDR3 length equals 14 residues. The CDR3 region is CASSRGQHQETQYF. CDR3 DNA: TGCGCCAGCAGCCGAGGACAGCACCAAGAGACCCAGTACTTC.

This rearrangement joins TRBV19 to TRBJ2-3, with 8 bases lining up with TRBD2. J was trimmed by 0 bases and V by 6 bases; bases with no gene match: 5. CDR3 length: 15 residues. CDR1 and CDR2 (germline): LNHDA, SQIVND (reference sequence). The CDR3 coding sequence is TGTGCCAGTAGAACCTCGGGAGGGAGCACAGATACGCAGTATTTT. Its protein product is CASRTSGGSTDTQYF.

V and J are TRBV7-2 and TRBJ1-1, with 7 bases that match TRBD1. The CDR3 is 14 residues long. The germline gives CDR1 SGHTA, CDR2 FQGNSA. V shed 1 base and J 5 bases; nucleotides not matched to a gene: 4. CDR3 loop: CASSLVQGDTEAFF. For the CDR3, the DNA is TGTGCCAGCAGCTTAGTGCAGGGGGATACTGAAGCTTTCTTT.

The V call is TRBV2, the J call TRBJ2-5, with D perhaps TRBD1 (6 bases). The J call may be mistaken, given a closer DNA end match to TRBJ2-7. The CDR3 covers 15 residues. Germline CDR1 and CDR2: SNHLY and FYNNEI. CDR3 residues: CASSGQAPFSYEQYF. The DNA for the CDR3 is TGTGCCAGCAGTGGACAGGCCCCCTTCTCCTACGAGCAGTACTTC.

The chain has TRBV30 and TRBJ2-7; D may correspond to TRBD1 or TRBD2 (5 bases each). The germline V gene has CDR1 GTSNPN and CDR2 SVGIG (reference sequence). This CDR3 spans 10 amino acids. The V end was cut by 7 bases, the J end by 5 bases, with 9 bases between. The CDR3 loop is CASRGDEQYF. CDR3 DNA: TGTGCCTCCCGGGGCGACGAGCAGTACTTC.

The rearrangement links TRBV7-2 to TRBJ2-5; D is possibly TRBD1 or TRBD2 (5 bases each). The germline CDR1 and CDR2 sequences are SGHTA and FQGNSA. This CDR3 has 13 amino acids. V was shortened by 4 bases and J by 4 bases, with 10 bases between the two germline ends. CDR3: CASSWGTLETQYF. CDR3 DNA: TGTGCCAGCAGCTGGGGGACCTTAGAGACCCAGTACTTC.

This clone was seen at least ten times. The chain links TRBV19 to TRBJ1-2; maybe TRBD1 (6 bases). The CDR3 is made up of 16 amino acids. V gave up 6 bases and J gave up 1 base, with 18 bases separating them. CDR1 is LNHDA and CDR2 is SQIVND in the germline V gene (reference sequence). The CDR3 DNA follows: TGTGCCAGTAGAACCCTAGGACAGAAATATAACTATGGCTACACCTTC. Amino acid sequence: CASRTLGQKYNYGYTF.

The chain links TRBV11-2 to TRBJ2-3, with D unclear. Germline loops: CDR1 SGHAT, CDR2 FQNNGV. The CDR3 loop spans 16 amino acids. Trimming took off 6 bases at V and 2 bases at J, with 18 bases between the two ends. CDR3 protein: CASSSPNATLTDTQYF. CDR3 nucleotides: TGTGCCAGCAGTTCTCCTAACGCCACTCTCACAGATACGCAGTATTTT.

The chain combines TRBV5-4 with TRBJ2-7; 10 positions agree with TRBD1. V was clipped by 4 bases and J by 6 bases; unmatched bases: 10. The CDR3 covers 15 residues. Germline values: CDR1 SGHNT, CDR2 YYREEE (reference sequence). The CDR3 DNA is TGTGCCAGCAGCCCCGGGGACAGGGGAACCGCCGAGCAGTACTTC. Its protein product is CASSPGDRGTAEQYF.

This clone was observed a few times. V is TRBV28 and J is TRBJ1-2, with TRBD1 as a possible D gene (5 bases). V shed 0 bases and J shed 4 bases, with 6 bases lying between them. CDR1 and CDR2 (germline): MDHEN, SYDVKM. The CDR3 spans 13 residues. CDR3 protein: CASSLWQGYGYTF. For the CDR3, the DNA is TGTGCCAGCAGTTTATGGCAGGGCTATGGCTACACCTTC.

The chain couples TRBV27 to TRBJ2-1; no definite D call. The V and J ends lost 3 bases and 4 bases respectively, with 13 bases between them. CDR3 length: 15 residues. The V gene's germline CDR1 is MNHEY and CDR2 SMNVEV (reference sequence). CDR3 DNA sequence: TGTGCCAGCAGTTTTCGGCCCTCCCTATACAATGAGCAGTTCTTC. This codes for CASSFRPSLYNEQFF.

This clone was recorded once. V and J are TRBV18 and TRBJ1-2; TRBD1 might be the D (6 bases). This CDR3 comprises 15 residues. Germline CDR1 KGHSH, CDR2 LQKENI. V shed 6 bases and J shed 8 bases, with 22 bases lying between them. In DNA, the CDR3 is TGTGCCAGCTCGCGACTCCGGGACACCGGACCAGGCTACACCTTC. Translated, it gives CASSRLRDTGPGYTF.

This clone showed up just a few times. V usage is TRBV29-1 and J usage is TRBJ2-1; no clear D gene. Trimming pared 5 bases from V and 8 bases from J, leaving 16 bases between. CDR3 length: 13 amino acids. In germline, CDR1 is SQVTM, CDR2 ANQGSEA. The CDR3 nucleotides are TGCAGCGTTACCGACTTGGGGTTCCATGAGCAGTTCTTC. Residues: CSVTDLGFHEQFF.

Worth noting for this clone: This same CDR3 is encoded by further DNA sequences in the sample. The V call is TRBV4-2, the J call TRBJ2-5; D tentatively reads TRBD1 or TRBD2 (5 bases each). The CDR3 runs to 14 residues. Per germline, CDR1 LGHNA and CDR2 YNFKEQ. V lost 4 bases, J lost 4 bases, and 13 bases lay in between. As DNA, the CDR3 is TGTGCCAGCAGCCCGCTGGGGGTCGGAGAGACCCAGTACTTC. Protein product: CASSPLGVGETQYF.

This clone turned up a few times. This chain joins TRBV7-9 and TRBJ1-2; 10 bases align to TRBD1. The trim removed 5 bases at V and 7 bases at J, leaving 4 bases unmatched. Per germline, CDR1 SEHNR and CDR2 FQNEAQ (reference sequence). The CDR3 has 13 residues. DNA of the CDR3: TGTGCCAGCAGCCCCGGGACAGGGGCTGGCTACACCTTC. It codes for CASSPGTGAGYTF.

The rearrangement links TRBV18 to TRBJ1-1; the D gene is possibly TRBD1 (5 bases). The V and J ends lost 1 base and 1 base respectively, with 13 bases between them. CDR3 length: 16 amino acids. Germline CDR1 KGHSH, CDR2 LQKENI. CDR3 nucleotide sequence: TGTGCCAGCTCACCACAGGGGTCGGGAGGGAACACTGAAGCTTTCTTT. This codes for CASSPQGSGGNTEAFF.

The chain is built from TRBV19 and TRBJ1-2, with D hard to call. The CDR3 extends over 14 amino acids. Germline V lookup: CDR1 LNHDA, CDR2 SQIVND (reference sequence). Trimming removed 1 base at V and 0 bases at J, with 6 bases between. CDR3 region: CASSIGTPNYGYTF. CDR3 nucleotides: TGTGCCAGTAGTATAGGGACCCCTAACTATGGCTACACCTTC.

The chain carries TRBV25-1 and TRBJ2-5; D might be TRBD2 (5 bases). Germline V gene lookup returns CDR1 MGHDK and CDR2 SYGVNS. V was shortened by 4 bases and J by 4 bases, with 13 bases between the two germline ends. The CDR3 runs to 14 residues. The DNA for the CDR3 is TGTGCCAGCAGTGTAGTCGGGGTGAGAGAGACCCAGTACTTC. Translation: CASSVVGVRETQYF. Variable domain in full (rest from reference TRBV25-1 and TRBJ2-5): EADIYQTPRYLVIGTGKKITLECSQTMGHDKMYWYQQDPGMELHLIHYSYGVNSTEKGDLSSESTVSRIRTEHFPLTLESARPSHTSQYLCASSVVGVRETQYFGPGTRLLVL.

The rearrangement uses TRBV2 and TRBJ2-3; no clear D gene. The germline V gene encodes CDR1 SNHLY and CDR2 FYNNEI. This CDR3 has 13 amino acids. V lost 4 bases to trimming and J lost 4 bases, with 9 bases between them. The CDR3 sequence: CASSAAFADTQYF. CDR3 DNA: TGTGCCAGCAGTGCAGCGTTCGCAGATACGCAGTATTTT.

The rearrangement links TRBV27 to TRBJ2-1; TRBD2 aligns across 13 bases. Germline CDR1 is MNHEY and CDR2 is SMNVEV (reference sequence). The junction had 4 bases not matched to a gene; V was cut back by 6 bases and J by 5 bases. The CDR3 extends over 15 amino acids. The CDR3, as DNA: TGTGCCAGCAGCCAGACTAGCGGGAGGAACAATGAGCAGTTCTTC. Protein product: CASSQTSGRNNEQFF.

The chain recombines TRBV18 with TRBJ2-1, with D perhaps TRBD2 (6 bases). Looked up from germline, CDR1 is KGHSH and CDR2 is LQKENI. V was clipped by 3 bases and J by 10 bases, with 10 bases between them. CDR3 length: 12 amino acids. The CDR3 sequence is CASSPSREEQFF. The CDR3 DNA sequence: TGTGCCAGCTCACCTAGTCGGGAGGAGCAGTTCTTC.

V is TRBV10-3 and J is TRBJ2-4; TRBD2 matches 10 bases. With V trimmed by 4 bases and J by 9 bases, 12 bases remained unmatched. The CDR3 has 16 residues. CDR1 and CDR2 from the germline V gene are ENHRY and SYGVKD. This chain's CDR3 is CAISAGTSVRPGIQYF. CDR3 nucleotide sequence: TGTGCCATCAGTGCAGGGACTAGCGTCCGCCCAGGCATTCAGTACTTC.